Presented here are 9 T cell receptor beta chains from one specimen sequenced in a study of blood T cell repertoires in COVID-19. The data were produced by immunoSEQ multiplex PCR, yet TCRdb's version contains in-frame clones alone and is incomplete. The sample lists approximately 22,000 clones; approximately 88% were seen once. The sample consisted of peripheral blood. The receptor source for this set is a human donor in a cohort sampled during active COVID-19.

CDR3 DNA: TGTGCCAGCAGCAAAGGACAGTCCTATGGCTACACCTTC. Translating it yields CASSKGQSYGYTF. The chain joins TRBV6-5 to TRBJ1-2; maybe TRBD1 (6 bases). Germline CDR1 and CDR2: MNHEY and SVGAGI. There are 13 residues in the CDR3. Trimming took off 6 bases at V and 4 bases at J, with 12 bases between the two ends.

The chain has TRBV19 and TRBJ1-2; D is undetermined. Germline CDR1 reads LNHDA; CDR2 reads SQIVND (reference sequence). Trimming stripped 3 bases from V and 6 bases from J, with 8 bases between. The CDR3 totals 12 residues. CDR3 sequence: CASSMVRDGYTF. CDR3 sequence (DNA): TGTGCCAGTAGTATGGTCCGGGATGGCTACACCTTC.

CDR3 protein: CASSLLGASTEAFF. CDR3 nucleotides: TGTGCCAGCAGCTTATTGGGGGCGTCCACTGAAGCTTTCTTT. This chain joins TRBV7-3 and TRBJ1-1, with D perhaps matching TRBD1 (6 bases). Trimming took off 2 bases at V and 4 bases at J, with 11 bases between the two ends. The CDR3 is 14 amino acids. Germline V gives CDR1 SGHTA, CDR2 FQGTGA.

The rearrangement uses TRBV4-2 and TRBJ1-4; 7 nucleotides match TRBD1. Unmatched junction bases numbered 10, after V lost 4 bases and J lost 5 bases. CDR1 LGHNA and CDR2 YNFKEQ come from the germline V gene. This CDR3 region has 16 residues. The CDR3 region is CASSPPRGTANEKLFF. DNA of the CDR3: TGTGCCAGCAGCCCCCCCCGTGGGACAGCGAATGAAAAACTGTTTTTT.

The CDR3 DNA reads TGTGCCAGCAGTTCAGGGGGCACTGGCTACACCTTC. Protein product: CASSSGGTGYTF. The V call is TRBV6-2 or TRBV6-3, the J call TRBJ1-2; 8 bases align to TRBD1. CDR3 size: 12 residues. V shed 4 bases, J shed 7 bases, and the junction held 2 bases outside the gene matches. Per germline, CDR1 MNHEY and CDR2 SVGEGT.

The V and J genes are TRBV11-2 and TRBJ2-7; 7 positions match TRBD1. Germline V gives CDR1 SGHAT, CDR2 FQNNGV. The CDR3 consists of 14 residues. Trimming took 2 bases from V and 3 from J; bases not matched to a gene: 4. The CDR3 is CASSLTTGDYEQYF. As DNA, the CDR3 is TGTGCCAGCAGCTTAACTACAGGGGACTACGAGCAGTACTTC.

The chain uses TRBV11-1 and TRBJ2-7; TRBD2 might be the D (6 bases). The CDR3 is 14 residues long. Trimming took 4 bases from V and 2 from J, leaving 12 bases between them. Germline V gene sequence: CDR1 SGHAT, CDR2 FQDESV (reference sequence). The CDR3 region has the DNA TGTGCCAGCAGCTCGGGACTCAATACCTACGAGCAGTACTTC. Translated: CASSSGLNTYEQYF.

This chain joins TRBV24-1 and TRBJ2-3; no clear D. V was cut by 3 bases and J by 2 bases, with 5 bases left in between. This CDR3 has 13 residues. Germline V CDR1 and CDR2: KGHDR, SFDVKD. CDR3 sequence (DNA): TGTGCCACCAGTGATCTAGTCACAGATACGCAGTATTTT. It encodes CATSDLVTDTQYF.

The gene calls are TRBV27 and TRBJ2-1, with a weak D call TRBD1 (6 bases). Per the germline V gene, CDR1 is MNHEY and CDR2 is SMNVEV (reference sequence). The CDR3 loop spans 15 amino acids. The V end was cut by 6 bases, the J end by 6 bases, with 18 bases between. The CDR3 DNA follows: TGTGCCAGCAGCACCGGGGTTACAGGGCTCAATGAGCAGTTCTTC. Its translation is CASSTGVTGLNEQFF.